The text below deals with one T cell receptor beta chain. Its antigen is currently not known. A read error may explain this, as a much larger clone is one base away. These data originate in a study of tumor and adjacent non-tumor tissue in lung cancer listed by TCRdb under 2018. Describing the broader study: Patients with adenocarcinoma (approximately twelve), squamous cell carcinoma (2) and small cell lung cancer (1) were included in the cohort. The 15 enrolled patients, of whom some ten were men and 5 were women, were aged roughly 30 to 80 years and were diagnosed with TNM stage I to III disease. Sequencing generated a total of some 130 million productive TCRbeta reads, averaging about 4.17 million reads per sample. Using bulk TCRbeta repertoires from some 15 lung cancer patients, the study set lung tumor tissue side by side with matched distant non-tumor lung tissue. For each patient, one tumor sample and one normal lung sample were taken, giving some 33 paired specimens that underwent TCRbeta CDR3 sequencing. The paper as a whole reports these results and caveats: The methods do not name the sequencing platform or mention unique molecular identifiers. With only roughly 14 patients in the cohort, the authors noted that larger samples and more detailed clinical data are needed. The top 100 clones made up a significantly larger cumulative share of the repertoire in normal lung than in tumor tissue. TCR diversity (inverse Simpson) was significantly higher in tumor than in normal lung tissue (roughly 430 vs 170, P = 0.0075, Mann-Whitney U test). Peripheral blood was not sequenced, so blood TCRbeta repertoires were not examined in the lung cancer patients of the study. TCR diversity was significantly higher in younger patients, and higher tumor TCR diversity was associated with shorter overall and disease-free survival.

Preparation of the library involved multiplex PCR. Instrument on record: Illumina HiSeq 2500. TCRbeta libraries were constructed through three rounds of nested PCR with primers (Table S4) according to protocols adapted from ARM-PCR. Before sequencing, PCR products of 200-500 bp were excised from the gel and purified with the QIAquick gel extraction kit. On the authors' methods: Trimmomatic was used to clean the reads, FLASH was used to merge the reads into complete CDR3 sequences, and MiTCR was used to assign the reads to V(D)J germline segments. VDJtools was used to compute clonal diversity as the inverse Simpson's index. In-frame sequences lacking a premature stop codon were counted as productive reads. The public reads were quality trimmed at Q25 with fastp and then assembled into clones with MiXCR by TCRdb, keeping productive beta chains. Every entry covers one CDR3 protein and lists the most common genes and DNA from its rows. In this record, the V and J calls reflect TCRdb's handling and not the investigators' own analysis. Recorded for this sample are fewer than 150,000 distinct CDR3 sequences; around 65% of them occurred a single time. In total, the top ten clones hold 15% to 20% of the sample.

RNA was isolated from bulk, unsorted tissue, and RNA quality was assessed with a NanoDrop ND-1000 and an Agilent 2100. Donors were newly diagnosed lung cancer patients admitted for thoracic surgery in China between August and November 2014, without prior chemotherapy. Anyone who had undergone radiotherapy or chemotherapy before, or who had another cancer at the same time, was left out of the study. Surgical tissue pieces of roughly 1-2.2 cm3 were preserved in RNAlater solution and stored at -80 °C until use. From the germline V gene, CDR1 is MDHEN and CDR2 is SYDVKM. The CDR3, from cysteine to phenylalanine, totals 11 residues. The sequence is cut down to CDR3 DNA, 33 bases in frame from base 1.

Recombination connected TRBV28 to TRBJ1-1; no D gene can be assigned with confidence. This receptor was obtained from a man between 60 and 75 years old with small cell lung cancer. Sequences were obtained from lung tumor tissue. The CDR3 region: CASSLRREAVF. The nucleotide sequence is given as TGTGCCAGCAGCCTTAGGAGGGAAGCTGTCTTT.